The 29 T cell receptor beta chains listed next were all sequenced from one sample in a study of T-cell memory formation after mild COVID-19. TCRdb reanalysed the 5' RACE reads using MiXCR and keeps one entry per CDR3 protein. This table has about 400,000 distinct CDR3 sequences, 24% appearing once. Material: PBMCs or a T cell subset sorted from them (not recorded which). The receptors here all came from an adult woman who had mild COVID-19 (a few samples of this study predate the infection). Cell type and time point are not known.

V gene TRBV4-1 combines with J gene TRBJ2-7; 12 nucleotides line up with TRBD2. V lost 6 bases to trimming and J lost 0 bases; unmatched junction nucleotides: 3. The CDR3 totals 15 residues. CDR1 MGHRA and CDR2 YSYEKL come from the germline V gene. DNA for the CDR3: TGCGCCAGCAGGTCTAGCGGGGGGGCCTCCTACGAGCAGTACTTC. Its translation: CASRSSGGASYEQYF.

This clonotype was seen a few times. V is TRBV5-1 and J is TRBJ2-3; the match to TRBD2 covers 8 bases. V lost 0 bases and J lost 1; bases outside the gene matches: 4. In germline, CDR1 is SGHRS, CDR2 YFSETQ. CDR3 length: 16 residues. The CDR3 bases are TGCGCCAGCAGCTTGGCCTTGCGGGAGGGCACAGATACGCAGTATTTT. It encodes CASSLALREGTDTQYF.

This rearrangement joins TRBV20-1 to TRBJ2-1; TRBD2 agrees at 8 bases. Germline CDR1 is DFQATT and CDR2 is SNEGSKA (reference sequence). V gave up 1 base and J gave up 3 bases; unmatched junction bases: 8. CDR3 size: 16 residues. As DNA, the CDR3 is TGCAGTGCTAGAGGAGGAGCGGGGGTCGGCTACAATGAGCAGTTCTTC. It specifies CSARGGAGVGYNEQFF.

The chain joins TRBV6-5 to TRBJ2-3; weak D call: TRBD2 (7 bases). Looked up from germline, CDR1 is MNHEY and CDR2 is SVGAGI. CDR3 length: 12 residues. The V end lost 8 bases, the J end lost 6 bases, and 12 bases lay between the germline ends. DNA for the CDR3: TGTGCCAGCGGGGGGGGGCCCGATACGCAGTATTTT. It specifies CASGGGPDTQYF.

This clonotype was counted between two and nine times. The chain links TRBV7-2 to TRBJ2-5, with 8 bases lining up with TRBD2. CDR1 SGHTA and CDR2 FQGNSA come from the germline V gene. The CDR3 length is 15 residues. V lost 1 base and J lost 3; bases outside the gene matches: 4. Here the CDR3 reads CASSLVHGREETQYF. CDR3 nucleotides: TGTGCCAGCAGCTTAGTTCACGGGAGGGAAGAGACCCAGTACTTC.

The sample holds a few counts of this clonotype. The chain employs TRBV6-2 or TRBV6-3 and TRBJ2-7; 8 bases match TRBD1. Looked up from germline, CDR1 is MNHEY and CDR2 is SVGEGT. The junction had 8 bases not matched to a gene; V was cut back by 5 bases and J by 5 bases. The CDR3 totals 14 residues. CDR3 region: CASSPGQENHEQYF. In nucleotides, the CDR3 is TGTGCCAGCAGTCCGGGACAGGAAAACCACGAGCAGTACTTC.

This clonotype was counted many times. The rearrangement links TRBV29-1 to TRBJ1-4; 11 bases fit TRBD1. Losses at the gene ends were 7 bases for V and 8 bases for J; bases not matched to a gene: 3. In germline, CDR1 is SQVTM, CDR2 ANQGSEA. This CDR3 contains 12 residues. CDR3 loop: CSGRTGGEKLFF. The CDR3 DNA is TGCAGCGGACGGACAGGGGGCGAAAAACTGTTTTTT.

This chain connects TRBV23-1 to TRBJ2-7; either TRBD1 or TRBD2 may supply D (6 bases each). TRBV23-1 is designated an ORF whose function remains uncertain. CDR3 length equals 15 residues. V was clipped by 4 bases and J by 0 bases, with 13 bases between them. CDR3 loop: CASSLGGHISYEQYF. In DNA, the CDR3 is TGCGCCAGCAGTCTGGGGGGACACATCTCCTACGAGCAGTACTTC.

J is TRBJ2-1 and V is TRBV7-2; D is unclear. The CDR3 totals 15 residues. Per germline, CDR1 SGHTA and CDR2 FQGNSA. The germline V and J ends were trimmed by 3 bases and 0 bases, with 9 bases remaining between them. The CDR3, as DNA: TGTGCCAGCAGCTTCGGCTACAGCTCCTACAATGAGCAGTTCTTC. Protein product: CASSFGYSSYNEQFF.

The rearrangement joins TRBV12-3 or TRBV12-4 to TRBJ1-5; D is unresolved. Trimming stripped 3 bases from V and 7 bases from J, with 10 bases between. CDR3 length: 13 amino acids. Here the CDR3 reads CASSFSGAQPQHF. In nucleotides, the CDR3 is TGTGCCAGCAGTTTCTCGGGAGCACAGCCCCAGCATTTT.

This clonotype was observed at least ten times. The chain carries TRBV12-3 or TRBV12-4 and TRBJ2-2; the D call may be TRBD1 or TRBD2 (5 bases each). V lost 3 bases and J lost 5, with 7 bases in between. The CDR3 length is 13 residues. CDR3 region: CASSFRETGELFF. The CDR3 DNA is TGTGCCAGCAGTTTCAGGGAGACCGGGGAGCTGTTTTTT.

This clonotype was seen many times. V gene TRBV5-5 combines with J gene TRBJ1-2; 8 bases line up with TRBD1. The CDR3 runs 14 residues. Losses at the gene ends were 0 bases for V and 6 bases for J; bases not matched to a gene: 4. CDR1 is SGHKS and CDR2 is YYEKEE in the germline V gene (reference sequence). CDR3 bases: TGTGCCAGCAGCTTGGCCAGGGGGCTGGATGGCTACACCTTC. This sequence encodes CASSLARGLDGYTF.

This rearrangement joins TRBV20-1 to TRBJ2-3; tentatively, D is TRBD2 (5 bases). Trimming took 6 bases from V and 2 from J, leaving 12 bases between them. Looked up from germline, CDR1 is DFQATT and CDR2 is SNEGSKA (reference sequence). This CDR3 region has 13 residues. CDR3 nucleotides: TGCAGTGCCGGTCCGGGGTTCACAGATACGCAGTATTTT. Translation: CSAGPGFTDTQYF.

The table lists this clonotype with many counts. V usage is TRBV29-1 and J usage is TRBJ2-7; TRBD1 aligns across 8 bases. J was trimmed by 0 bases and V by 6 bases; bases with no gene match: 4. This CDR3 comprises 13 residues. The germline V gene encodes CDR1 SQVTM and CDR2 ANQGSEA. CDR3: CSVTGALSYEQYF. The CDR3 nucleotides read TGCAGCGTGACAGGGGCCCTCTCCTACGAGCAGTACTTC.

In this sample, this clonotype turned up once. The rearrangement uses TRBV28 and TRBJ1-4; TRBD1 might be the D (6 bases). Trimming removed 5 bases from V and 4 bases from J, with 11 bases in between. This CDR3 is built from 14 residues. Germline lookup yields CDR1 MDHEN and CDR2 SYDVKM. CDR3 residues: CASSPPGHNEKLFF. In nucleotides, the CDR3 is TGTGCCAGCAGTCCCCCGGGACATAATGAAAAACTGTTTTTT.

There are a few counts of this clonotype. The rearrangement links TRBV12-3 or TRBV12-4 to TRBJ2-1; TRBD2 matches 11 bases. V lost 5 bases to trimming and J lost 6 bases; unmatched junction nucleotides: 6. The CDR3 contains 15 residues. CDR3 nucleotides: TGTGCCAGCAGTCCCGGACTAGCGGGTTTCAATGAGCAGTTCTTC. This encodes CASSPGLAGFNEQFF.

Concerning this clonotype: A much larger clone differs from this one at a single base, so this may be a read error. This CDR3 is CASNPTGNTGELFF. CDR3 DNA sequence: TGTGCCAGCAACCCGACAGGGAACACCGGGGAGCTGTTTTTT. V and J are TRBV5-6 and TRBJ2-2, with TRBD1 as a possible D gene (6 bases). There are 14 residues in the CDR3. Germline V lookup: CDR1 SGHDT, CDR2 YYEEEE. The V end was cut by 6 bases, the J end by 1 base, with 10 bases between.

This clonotype has a handful of counts. The chain is built from TRBV29-1 and TRBJ1-2; 8 nucleotides line up with TRBD1. This CDR3 spans 11 amino acids. V lost 7 bases and J lost 3; bases outside the gene matches: 1. Germline assignment: CDR1 SQVTM and CDR2 ANQGSEA. The CDR3 nucleotides read TGCAGCGCGGGACAGGACTATGGCTACACCTTC. This codes for CSAGQDYGYTF.

This clonotype was observed a few times. This rearrangement joins TRBV12-3 or TRBV12-4 to TRBJ1-5; 8 nucleotides match TRBD1. V lost 0 bases, J lost 2 bases, and 0 bases stayed unmatched. The CDR3 runs to 15 residues. For the CDR3, the DNA is TGTGCCAGCAGTTTAGCGGGACAGGGCAATCAGCCCCAGCATTTT. This codes for CASSLAGQGNQPQHF.

The rearrangement joins TRBV3-1 to TRBJ2-3, with TRBD2 matching 10 bases. The CDR3 is made up of 16 amino acids. V gave up 6 bases and J gave up 2 bases; unmatched junction bases: 8. Germline lookup yields CDR1 LGHDT and CDR2 YNNKEL (reference sequence). For the CDR3, the DNA is TGTGCCAGCAGTCCCCTAGCGGGGGTTTTCACAGATACGCAGTATTTT. Protein sequence: CASSPLAGVFTDTQYF.

The V and J genes are TRBV27 and TRBJ2-5; the match to TRBD2 covers 10 bases. This CDR3 has 15 amino acids. The ends lost 7 bases at V and 4 bases at J; junction bases unmatched: 9. Looked up from germline, CDR1 is MNHEY and CDR2 is SMNVEV (reference sequence). The chain's CDR3 is CASMLAGAPGETQYF. The CDR3, as DNA: TGTGCCAGCATGCTAGCGGGAGCGCCGGGAGAGACCCAGTACTTC.

The chain joins TRBV5-4 to TRBJ1-2, with D unclear. CDR1 is SGHNT, CDR2 YYREEE, per germline (reference sequence). The germline V and J ends were trimmed by 0 bases and 13 bases, with 19 bases remaining between them. The CDR3 sequence is 14 residues long. CDR3 in amino acids: CASSLGPAGRSSTF. CDR3 DNA sequence: TGTGCCAGCAGCTTGGGCCCGGCGGGCAGGTCCTCCACCTTC.

This clonotype was seen more than once but under ten times. The chain links TRBV6-5 to TRBJ2-7; 10 bases map to TRBD2. CDR1 and CDR2 from the germline V gene are MNHEY and SVGAGI. The CDR3 length is 16 residues. V trimming: 5 bases; J trimming: 1 base; junction bases outside the gene matches: 8. The CDR3 sequence is CASSPYGLADSYEQYF. In DNA, the CDR3 is TGTGCCAGCAGTCCCTACGGACTAGCGGATTCCTACGAGCAGTACTTC.

V is TRBV29-1 and J is TRBJ2-7, with D possibly being TRBD1 (6 bases). V was trimmed by 4 bases and J by 1 base, leaving 17 bases between them. This CDR3 spans 15 amino acids. CDR1 and CDR2 (germline): SQVTM, ANQGSEA. CDR3 coding DNA: TGCAGCGTTGCTACGGACAGATTGCTATCCTACGAGCAGTACTTC. This translates into CSVATDRLLSYEQYF.

This clonotype was counted between two and nine times. The chain carries TRBV12-3 or TRBV12-4 and TRBJ2-4; D is uncertain. CDR3 length: 15 residues. The ends were cut back, 3 bases at V and 0 bases at J, with 9 bases in the middle. The CDR3 sequence is CASSFVGVAKNIQYF. The CDR3 region has the DNA TGTGCCAGCAGTTTTGTTGGGGTAGCCAAAAACATTCAGTACTTC.

This clonotype came up many times. The chain joins TRBV3-1 to TRBJ2-1, with D perhaps given as TRBD1 or TRBD2 (5 bases each). The CDR3 spans 14 residues. Per germline, CDR1 LGHDT and CDR2 YNNKEL (reference sequence). Deletions cut 4 bases from V and 12 bases from J, with 19 bases between. The CDR3 loop reads CASSPSRDAVGQFF. CDR3 sequence (DNA): TGTGCCAGCAGCCCGTCCCGGGACGCGGTCGGGCAGTTCTTC.

The chain is built from TRBV11-2 and TRBJ1-2; a weak D match, TRBD1 (6 bases). From germline, CDR1 is SGHAT and CDR2 FQNNGV. V was clipped by 5 bases and J by 8 bases, with 18 bases between them. The CDR3 loop spans 14 amino acids. CDR3 coding DNA: TGTGCCAGCAGCGACTACAGGGAGGCGAAGGGCTACACCTTC. This translates into CASSDYREAKGYTF.

This sequence joins TRBV4-3 and TRBJ2-7; 13 bases fit TRBD2. V gave up 1 base and J gave up 4 bases; unmatched junction bases: 4. The V gene's germline CDR1 is LGHNA and CDR2 YSLEER. The CDR3 contains 16 residues. The CDR3 region is CASSQGTSGSVYEQYF. The CDR3 bases are TGCGCCAGCAGCCAAGGGACTAGCGGGAGTGTATACGAGCAGTACTTC.

V usage is TRBV29-1 and J usage is TRBJ1-1, with D possibly matching TRBD1 (5 bases). Germline V gene data show CDR1 as SQVTM and CDR2 as ANQGSEA. This CDR3 is 14 amino acids long. V lost 4 bases, J lost 9 bases, and 21 bases lay in between. The CDR3 DNA is TGCAGCGTTGTGGGGGGAACGGATGGGGTAAAAGCTTTCTTT. Translated: CSVVGGTDGVKAFF.